This TCR beta chain comes out of a study of OX40 agonist ivuxolimab in advanced cancers. CDR3 length: 16 residues. The V gene's germline CDR1 is MNHEY and CDR2 SMNVEV (reference sequence). V shed 3 bases, J shed 7 bases, and the junction held 8 bases outside the gene matches. Repertoires were generated with immunoSEQ multiplex PCR, while TCRdb's copy carries only in-frame clones and drops some. Of tens of thousands of clones listed, roughly nine tenths are singletons. Individuals having autoimmune disease history or systemic immunosuppression were not enrolled. The TCR comes from an adult with an advanced solid tumor such as melanoma, head and neck, liver or kidney cancer. The chain uses TRBV27 and TRBJ2-2; 10 bases are shared with TRBD2. The sequencing used CD4+ or CD8+ T cells sorted from blood, collected in a trial of the OX40 agonist ivuxolimab. The CDR3 loop is CASSFVSGGLNGELFF. The DNA for the CDR3 is TGTGCCAGCAGTTTCGTTAGCGGGGGGCTGAACGGGGAGCTGTTTTTT.